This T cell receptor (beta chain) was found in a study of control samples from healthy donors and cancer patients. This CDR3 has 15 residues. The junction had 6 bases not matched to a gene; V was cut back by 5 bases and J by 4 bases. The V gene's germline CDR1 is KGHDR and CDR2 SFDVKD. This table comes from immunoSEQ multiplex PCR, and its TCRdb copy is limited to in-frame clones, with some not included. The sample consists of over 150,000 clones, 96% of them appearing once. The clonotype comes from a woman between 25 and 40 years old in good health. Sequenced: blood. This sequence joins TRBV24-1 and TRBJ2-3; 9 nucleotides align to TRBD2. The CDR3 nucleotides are TGTGCCACCAGTGTAGCGGGAGAATCGCCAGATACGCAGTATTTT. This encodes CATSVAGESPDTQYF.